This T cell receptor (beta chain) was captured in a study of blood T cell repertoires in COVID-19. The V end lost 0 bases, the J end lost 2 bases, and 9 bases lay between the germline ends. The germline V gene has CDR1 MNHEY and CDR2 SVGAGI. This CDR3 comprises 15 residues. Produced via immunoSEQ multiplex PCR; TCRdb's table is partial and in-frame only. The sample has about 84,000 clones, 83% seen once; the top ten hold about 31%. The sequenced sample consisted of peripheral blood. The sequence was obtained from a woman of 80 years or more with acute or convalescent COVID-19. V usage is TRBV6-5 and J usage is TRBJ2-3; D is uncertain. CDR3 DNA: TGTGCCAGCAGTTACTCTTGGTCTACCACAGATACGCAGTATTTT. Encoded protein: CASSYSWSTTDTQYF.